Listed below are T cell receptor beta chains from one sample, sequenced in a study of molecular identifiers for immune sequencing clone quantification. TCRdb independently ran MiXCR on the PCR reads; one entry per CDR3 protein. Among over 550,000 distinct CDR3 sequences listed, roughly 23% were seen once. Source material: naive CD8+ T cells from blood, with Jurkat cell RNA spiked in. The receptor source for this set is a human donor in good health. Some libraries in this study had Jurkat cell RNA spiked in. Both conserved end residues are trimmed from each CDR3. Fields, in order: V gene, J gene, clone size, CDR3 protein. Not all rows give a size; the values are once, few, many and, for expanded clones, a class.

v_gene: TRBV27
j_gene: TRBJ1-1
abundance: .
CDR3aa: ASSPGGGRIF

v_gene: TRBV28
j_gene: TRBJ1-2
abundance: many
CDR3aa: ASSLRRPYGYT

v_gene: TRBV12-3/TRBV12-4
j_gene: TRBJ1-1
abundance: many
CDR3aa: ASSLVGGTVGPEAF

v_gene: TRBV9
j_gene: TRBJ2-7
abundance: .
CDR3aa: ASSALAGGEQY

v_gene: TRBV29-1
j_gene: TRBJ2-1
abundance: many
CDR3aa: SVVSGMNEQF

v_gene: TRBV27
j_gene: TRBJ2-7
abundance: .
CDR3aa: ASIGQDYHEQY

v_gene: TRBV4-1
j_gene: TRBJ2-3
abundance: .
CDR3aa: ASRVAGGPSTDTQY

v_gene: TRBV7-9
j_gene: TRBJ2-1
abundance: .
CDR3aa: ASSSAEDREEGEQF

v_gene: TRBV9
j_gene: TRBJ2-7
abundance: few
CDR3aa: ASSGGTGVSYEQY

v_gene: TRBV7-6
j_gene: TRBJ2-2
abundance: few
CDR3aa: ASRATRLVGTGELF

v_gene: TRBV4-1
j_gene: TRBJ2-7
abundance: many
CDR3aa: ASSQTGTGPYEQY

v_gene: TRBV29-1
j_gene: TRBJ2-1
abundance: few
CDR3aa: SSGTSGTYEQF

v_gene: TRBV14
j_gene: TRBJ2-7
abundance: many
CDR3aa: ASSQLGLEQY

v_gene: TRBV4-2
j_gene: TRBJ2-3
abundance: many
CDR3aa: ASSQSLGLAADTQY

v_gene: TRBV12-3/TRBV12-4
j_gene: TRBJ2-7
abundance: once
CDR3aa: ASSFGVNSYEQY

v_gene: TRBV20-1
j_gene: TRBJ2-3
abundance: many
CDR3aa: SARSGPSTDTQY

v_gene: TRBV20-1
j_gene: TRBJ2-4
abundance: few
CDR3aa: SARSINLPENIQY

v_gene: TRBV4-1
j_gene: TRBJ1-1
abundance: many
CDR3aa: ASSQRTGLNTEAF

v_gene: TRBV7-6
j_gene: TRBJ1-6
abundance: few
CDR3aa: ASADGVFSPLH

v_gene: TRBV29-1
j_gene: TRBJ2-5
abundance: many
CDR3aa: SVEDPGKRTQY

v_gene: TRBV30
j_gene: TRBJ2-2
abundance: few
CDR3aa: ACSGNTGELF

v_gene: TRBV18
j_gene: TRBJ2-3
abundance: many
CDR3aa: ASTTSGSRTDTQY

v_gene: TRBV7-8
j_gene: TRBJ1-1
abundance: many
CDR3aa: ASSLTGSTEAF

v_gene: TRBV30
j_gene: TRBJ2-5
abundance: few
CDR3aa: AWTGTSGKTQY

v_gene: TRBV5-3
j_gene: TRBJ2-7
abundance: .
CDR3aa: ASSFMAGLSYGQY

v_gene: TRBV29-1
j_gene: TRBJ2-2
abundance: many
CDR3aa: SAPQGTGELF

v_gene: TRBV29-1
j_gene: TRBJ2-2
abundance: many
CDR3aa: SVEGQGIYTGELF

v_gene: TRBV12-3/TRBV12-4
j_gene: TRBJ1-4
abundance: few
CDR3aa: ASSLTGLEEKLF

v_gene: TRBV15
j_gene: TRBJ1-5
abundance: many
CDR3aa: ATSRGGYHNQPQH

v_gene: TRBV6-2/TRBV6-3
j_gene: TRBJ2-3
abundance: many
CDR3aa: ASLSGPYDTDTQY

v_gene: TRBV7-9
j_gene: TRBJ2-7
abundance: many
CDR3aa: ASSPRLAGSDEQY

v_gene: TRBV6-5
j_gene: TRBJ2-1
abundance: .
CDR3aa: ASSYSKGAAEQF

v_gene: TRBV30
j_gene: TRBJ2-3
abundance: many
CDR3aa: AWSYGQGLVGDTQY

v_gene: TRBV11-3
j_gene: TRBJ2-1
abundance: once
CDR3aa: ASSLGWRSYEQF

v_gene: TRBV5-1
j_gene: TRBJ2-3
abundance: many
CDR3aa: ASSSLGFAGETPSTDTQY

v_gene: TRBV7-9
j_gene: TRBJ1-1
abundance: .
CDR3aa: ASGDTGGLDTEAF

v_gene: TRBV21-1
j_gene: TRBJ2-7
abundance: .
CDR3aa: ANLHGGNYEQY

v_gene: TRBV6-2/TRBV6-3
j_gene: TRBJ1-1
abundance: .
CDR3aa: ASVRNRAYTEAF

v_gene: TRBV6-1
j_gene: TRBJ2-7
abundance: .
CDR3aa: ASSEMGQGLYEQY

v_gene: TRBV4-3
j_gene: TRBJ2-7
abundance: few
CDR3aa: ANSQDWGTSGTASYEQY

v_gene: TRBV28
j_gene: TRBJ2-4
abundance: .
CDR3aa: ASSLGGSKNIQY

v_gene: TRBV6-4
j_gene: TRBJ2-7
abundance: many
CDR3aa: ASSARRGYEQY

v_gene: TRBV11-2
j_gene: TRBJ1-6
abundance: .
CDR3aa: ASSLVAGDSPLH

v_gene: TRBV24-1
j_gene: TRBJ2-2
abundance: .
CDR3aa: ATSRSGSSTGELF